This is a list of T cell receptor beta chains from one sample in a study of regulatory T cells in long-lasting Graves disease. TCRdb reanalysed the multiplex PCR reads using MiXCR and keeps one entry per CDR3 protein. The table includes hundreds of thousands of distinct CDR3 sequences, 25% to 35% detected once. The source was peripheral blood mononuclear cells (PBMCs), collected when the disease was refractory, from a patient treated with antithyroid drugs. The source of these receptors is a female donor with Graves disease. Each CDR3 is given with its conserved first and last residue. The D gene is left open where the match is weak. Some rows have no size entry. The others give once, few or many, or a class for an expanded clone.

TRBD1	few	TRBV2	TRBJ1-2	TGTGCCAGCAGGGGGACAGGAAAGCGTTCTAACTATGGCTACACCTTC	CASRGTGKRSNYGYTF
TRBD1	few	TRBV19	TRBJ1-1	TGTGCCAGCGGGGGACAGAGGAACACTGAAGCTTTCTTT	CASGGQRNTEAFF
TRBD1	NA	TRBV28	TRBJ1-1	TGTGCCAGCATCATCCGGACAGGGGGCAAGTTAGGTGAAGCTTTCTTT	CASIIRTGGKLGEAFF
NA	NA	TRBV28	TRBJ1-5	TGTGCCAGCAGTTTATTACAGGGATCCCTCAATCAGCCCCAGCATTTT	CASSLLQGSLNQPQHF
TRBD1	NA	TRBV5-1	TRBJ1-4	TGCGCCAGCAGCGCCTACAGGGGGTTTAATGAAAAACTGTTTTTT	CASSAYRGFNEKLFF
TRBD1	many	TRBV2	TRBJ2-2	TGTGCCAGCGGACAGGGGGCCGCCGGGGAGCTGTTTTTT	CASGQGAAGELFF
NA	few	TRBV7-2	TRBJ1-1	TGTGCCAGCAGCCTCACAGGGATCTCTGAAGCTTTCTTT	CASSLTGISEAFF
NA	NA	TRBV6-1	TRBJ2-2	TGTGCCAGCAGTGAAGCGCCCAGGCCATCCGGGGAGCTGTTTTTT	CASSEAPRPSGELFF
NA	NA	TRBV20-1	TRBJ1-2	TGCAGTGCTACCCCGGGAGGGTGGGGGAACTATGGCTACACCTTC	CSATPGGWGNYGYTF
TRBD1	many	TRBV28	TRBJ1-2	TGTGCCAGCAGACCCCGAGGACAGGGCACTAACTATGGCTACACCTTC	CASRPRGQGTNYGYTF
NA	few	TRBV29-1	TRBJ2-2	TGCAGCGTCCTACCCCGGGACACCAACACCGGGGAGCTGTTTTTT	CSVLPRDTNTGELFF
NA	NA	TRBV28	TRBJ1-2	TGTGCCAGCAGTTTTTATAGAGGTTGGACCCATGGCTACACCTTC	CASSFYRGWTHGYTF
NA	few	TRBV30	TRBJ1-3	TGTGCCTGGAGTGAGGCTGGAAACACCATATATTTT	CAWSEAGNTIYF
TRBD1	NA	TRBV6-1	TRBJ1-6	TGTGCCAGCACTGCCCAGGGGGTCGTATCCTATAATTCACCCCTCCACTTT	CASTAQGVVSYNSPLHF
TRBD2	NA	TRBV7-2	TRBJ2-7	TGTGCCAGCAGCTTAAGGGGCGGGAGGGACTACGAGCAGTACTTC	CASSLRGGRDYEQYF
NA	few	TRBV10-3	TRBJ1-2	TGTGCCATCAGTGAGTCTTTGACCAGGAGGAGCTACACCTTC	CAISESLTRRSYTF
TRBD1	NA	TRBV9	TRBJ1-1	TGTGCCAGCAGCGTAGATGGCAGGGGGACTGAAGCTTTCTTT	CASSVDGRGTEAFF
NA	NA	TRBV27	TRBJ1-2	TGTGCCAGCAGTTGGGGAGGGGGCTACACCTTC	CASSWGGGYTF
NA	NA	TRBV4-1	TRBJ1-2	TGCGCCAGCAGCCAAGACGGAGCAGGAGGCTACACCTTC	CASSQDGAGGYTF
NA	once	TRBV5-1	TRBJ2-7	TGCGCCAGCAGCTTGCGGGATCTGGGCTACGAGCAGTACTTC	CASSLRDLGYEQYF